This TCR beta chain was identified in a study of CD8 T cells in ankylosing spondylitis. General study points: Certain motif variants had earlier appeared in reactive arthritis synovial fluid and blood. There was a TCR beta motif, made of eight highly homologous variants, that appeared characteristic of ankylosing spondylitis blood. As for the disease-linked clones, they showed a CD8+ phenotype and occurred at relatively low frequencies in peripheral blood. Matched ankylosing spondylitis synovial fluid reportedly showed significant enrichment of disease-linked clones.

This clonotype was found a few times. What it binds is not known. It was by quantitative 5'-RACE with molecular barcodes that TCR beta libraries were made. TCRdb used MiXCR to reprocess the 5' RACE reads, holding one entry per CDR3 protein. The top ten hold 0.95% to 1.1% of the sample, which has about 440,000 distinct CDR3 sequences, approximately 17% seen once. The length of the CDR3 is 13 residues. Between the trimmed V and J ends, which lost 2 bases and 7 bases, there was a span of 12 bases. CDR1 and CDR2 from the germline V gene are SQVTM and ANQGSEA. Specimen: blood, either unsorted or a sorted T cell fraction (not recorded which). The receptor was derived from a male donor with ankylosing spondylitis. The chain is built from TRBV29-1 and TRBJ2-1; weak D call: TRBD1 (5 bases). The CDR3 sequence: CSVESRAGNEQFF. In nucleotides, the CDR3 is TGCAGCGTTGAATCCAGGGCAGGAAATGAGCAGTTCTTC.